This T cell receptor beta chain was retrieved from a study of T cell repertoires in cytomegalovirus infection. From the reads, TCRdb called clonotypes with MiXCR, one entry per CDR3 protein. The table shows approximately 470,000 distinct CDR3 sequences, with more than 40% occurring only once. Turning to this clonotype: The antigen remains unidentified.

Per germline, CDR1 SGHDT and CDR2 YYEEEE. The CDR3 is 15 residues long. Trimming stripped 2 bases from V and 4 bases from J, with 15 bases between. The sequence was obtained from a human donor in good health (CMV status not recorded). Some clones in this sample may be carry-over from other donors' samples. The rearrangement links TRBV5-6 to TRBJ1-1; TRBD1 is a possible D gene (5 bases). Sequencing was performed on cultured PBMCs, taken from culture after CMV antigen stimulation. This CDR3 reads CASSFDRTTATEAFF. The DNA of the CDR3 is TGTGCCAGCAGCTTCGATCGGACAACTGCCACTGAAGCTTTCTTT. Supplemented by reference TRBV5-6 and TRBJ1-1, the full variable domain reads DAGVTQSPTHLIKTRGQQVTLRCSPKSGHDTVSWYQQALGQGPQFIFQYYEEEERQRGNFPDRFSGHQFPNYSSELNVNALLLGDSALYLCASSFDRTTATEAFFGQGTRLTVV.